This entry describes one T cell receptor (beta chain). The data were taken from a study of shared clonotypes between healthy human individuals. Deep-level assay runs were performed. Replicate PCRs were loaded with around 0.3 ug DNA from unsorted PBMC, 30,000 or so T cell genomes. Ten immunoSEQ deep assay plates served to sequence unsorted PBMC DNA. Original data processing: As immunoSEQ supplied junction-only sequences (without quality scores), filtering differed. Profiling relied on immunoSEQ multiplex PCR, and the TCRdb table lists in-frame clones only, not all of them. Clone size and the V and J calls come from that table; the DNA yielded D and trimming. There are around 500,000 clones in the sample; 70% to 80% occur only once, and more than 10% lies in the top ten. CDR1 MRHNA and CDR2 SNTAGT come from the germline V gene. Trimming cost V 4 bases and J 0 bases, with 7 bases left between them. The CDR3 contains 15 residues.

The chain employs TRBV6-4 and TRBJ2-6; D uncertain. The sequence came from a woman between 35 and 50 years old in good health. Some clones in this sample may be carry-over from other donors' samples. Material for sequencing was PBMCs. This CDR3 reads CASSVGLSGANVLTF. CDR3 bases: TGTGCCAGCAGTGTCGGGCTCTCTGGGGCCAACGTCCTGACTTTC.